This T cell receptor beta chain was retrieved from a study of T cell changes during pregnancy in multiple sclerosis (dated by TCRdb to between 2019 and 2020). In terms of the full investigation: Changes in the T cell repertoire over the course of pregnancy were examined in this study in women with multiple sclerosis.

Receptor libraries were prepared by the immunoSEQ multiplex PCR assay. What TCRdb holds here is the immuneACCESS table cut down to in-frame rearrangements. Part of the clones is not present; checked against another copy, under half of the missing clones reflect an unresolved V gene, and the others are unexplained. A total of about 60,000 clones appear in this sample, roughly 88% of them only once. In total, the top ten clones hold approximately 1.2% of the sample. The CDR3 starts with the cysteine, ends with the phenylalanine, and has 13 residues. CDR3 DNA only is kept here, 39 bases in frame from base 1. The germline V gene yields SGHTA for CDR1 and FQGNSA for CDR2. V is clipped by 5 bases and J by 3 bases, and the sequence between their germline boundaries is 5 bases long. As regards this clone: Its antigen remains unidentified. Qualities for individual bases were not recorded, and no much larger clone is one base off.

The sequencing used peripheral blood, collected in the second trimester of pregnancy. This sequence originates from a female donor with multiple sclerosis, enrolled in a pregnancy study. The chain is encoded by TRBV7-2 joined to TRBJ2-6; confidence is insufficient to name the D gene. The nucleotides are TGTGCCAGCAGCCCCTATGGGGCCAACGTCCTGACTTTC. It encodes CASSPYGANVLTF.